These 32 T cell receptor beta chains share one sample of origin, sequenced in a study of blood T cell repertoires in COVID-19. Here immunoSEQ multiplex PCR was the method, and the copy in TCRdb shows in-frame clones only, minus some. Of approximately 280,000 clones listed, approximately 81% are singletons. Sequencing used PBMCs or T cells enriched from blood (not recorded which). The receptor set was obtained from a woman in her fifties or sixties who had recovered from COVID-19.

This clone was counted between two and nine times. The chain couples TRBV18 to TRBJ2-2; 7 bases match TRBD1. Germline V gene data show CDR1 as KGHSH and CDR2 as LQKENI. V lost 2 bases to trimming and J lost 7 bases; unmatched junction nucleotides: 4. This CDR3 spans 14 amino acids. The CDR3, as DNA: TGTGCCAGCTCACCATTTACAGGGGACGGGGAGCTGTTTTTT. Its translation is CASSPFTGDGELFF.

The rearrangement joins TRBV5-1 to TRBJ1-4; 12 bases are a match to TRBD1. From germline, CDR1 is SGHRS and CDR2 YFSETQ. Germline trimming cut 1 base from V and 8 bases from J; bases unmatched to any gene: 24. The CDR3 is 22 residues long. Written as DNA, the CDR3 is TGCGCCAGCAGCTTGCGGGGTGGGGACAGGGGGCGTGAGGGCTTCAGGCGGGAAAAACTGTTTTTT. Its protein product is CASSLRGGDRGREGFRREKLFF.

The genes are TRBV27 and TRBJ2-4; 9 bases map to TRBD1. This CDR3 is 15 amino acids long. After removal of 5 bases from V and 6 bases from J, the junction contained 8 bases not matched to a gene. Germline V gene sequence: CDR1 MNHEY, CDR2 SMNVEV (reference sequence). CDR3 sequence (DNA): TGTGCCAGCAGTGCGACAGGGGGACGGGGAAACATTCAGTACTTC. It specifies CASSATGGRGNIQYF.

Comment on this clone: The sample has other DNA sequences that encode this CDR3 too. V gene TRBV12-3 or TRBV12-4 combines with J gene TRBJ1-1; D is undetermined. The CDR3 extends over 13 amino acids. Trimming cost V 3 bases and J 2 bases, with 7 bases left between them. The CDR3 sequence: CASSFSGNTEAFF. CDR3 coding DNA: TGTGCCAGCAGTTTCTCGGGAAACACTGAAGCTTTCTTT.

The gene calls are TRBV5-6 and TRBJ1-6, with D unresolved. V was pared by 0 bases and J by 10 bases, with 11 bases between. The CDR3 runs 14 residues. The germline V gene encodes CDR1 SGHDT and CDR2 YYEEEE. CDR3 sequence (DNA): TGTGCCAGCAGCTTGGGGCAGGTTCAGTCACCCCTCCACTTT. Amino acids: CASSLGQVQSPLHF.

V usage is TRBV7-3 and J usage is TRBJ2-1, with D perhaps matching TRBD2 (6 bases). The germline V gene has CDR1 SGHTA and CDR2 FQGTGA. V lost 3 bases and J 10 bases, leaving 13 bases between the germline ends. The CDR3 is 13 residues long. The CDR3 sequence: CASSFLAAEEQFF. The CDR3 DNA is TGTGCCAGCAGCTTCTTAGCGGCCGAAGAGCAGTTCTTC.

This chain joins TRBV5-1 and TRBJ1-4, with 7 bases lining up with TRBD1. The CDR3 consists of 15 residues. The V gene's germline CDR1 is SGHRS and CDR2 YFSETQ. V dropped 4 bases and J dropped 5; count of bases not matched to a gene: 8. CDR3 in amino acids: CASSALGQPNEKLFF. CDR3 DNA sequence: TGCGCCAGCAGCGCCTTGGGACAGCCGAATGAAAAACTGTTTTTT.

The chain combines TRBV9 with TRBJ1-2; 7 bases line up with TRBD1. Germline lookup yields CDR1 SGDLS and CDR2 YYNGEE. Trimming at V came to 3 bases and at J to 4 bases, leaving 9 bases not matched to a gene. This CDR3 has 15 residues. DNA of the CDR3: TGTGCCAGCAGCGCCACCTGGACAGGTAGCTATGGCTACACCTTC. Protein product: CASSATWTGSYGYTF.

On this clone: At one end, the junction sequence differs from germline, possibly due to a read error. CDR3 amino acids: CASSSRQGRIF. The CDR3, as DNA: TGTGCCAGCAGTTCGCGACAGGGCCGGATCTTC. The rearrangement links TRBV12-3 or TRBV12-4 to TRBJ2-1; TRBD1 aligns across 7 bases. This CDR3 has 11 residues.

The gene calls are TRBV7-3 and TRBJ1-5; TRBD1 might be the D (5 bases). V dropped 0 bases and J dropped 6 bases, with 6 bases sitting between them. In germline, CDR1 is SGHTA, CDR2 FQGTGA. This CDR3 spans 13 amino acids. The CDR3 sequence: CASSLTTGQPQHF. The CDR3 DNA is TGTGCCAGCAGCTTAACTACAGGTCAGCCCCAGCATTTT.

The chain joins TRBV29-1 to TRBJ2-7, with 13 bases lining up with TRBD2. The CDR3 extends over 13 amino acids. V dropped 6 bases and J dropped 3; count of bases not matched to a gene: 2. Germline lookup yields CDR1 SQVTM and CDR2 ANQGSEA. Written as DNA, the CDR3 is TGCAGCGTCCGGACTAGCGGGGGCTACGAGCAGTACTTC. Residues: CSVRTSGGYEQYF.

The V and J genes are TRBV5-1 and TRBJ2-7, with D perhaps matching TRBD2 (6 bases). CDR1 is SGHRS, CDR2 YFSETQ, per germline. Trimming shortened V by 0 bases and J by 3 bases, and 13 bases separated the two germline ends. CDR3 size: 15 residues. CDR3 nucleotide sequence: TGCGCCAGCAGCTTGGTTTCGGGGGATCGCTACGAGCAGTACTTC. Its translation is CASSLVSGDRYEQYF.

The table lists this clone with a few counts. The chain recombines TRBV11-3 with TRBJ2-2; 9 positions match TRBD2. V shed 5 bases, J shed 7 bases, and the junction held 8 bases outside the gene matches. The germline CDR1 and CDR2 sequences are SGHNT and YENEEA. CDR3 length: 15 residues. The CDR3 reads CASSHFSGSGGELFF. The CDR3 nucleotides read TGTGCCAGCAGCCACTTTAGCGGGAGTGGCGGGGAGCTGTTTTTT.

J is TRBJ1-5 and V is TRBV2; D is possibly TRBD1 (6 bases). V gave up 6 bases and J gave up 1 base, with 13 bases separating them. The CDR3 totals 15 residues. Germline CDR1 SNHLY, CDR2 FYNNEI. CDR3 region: CASSLTGHSNQPQHF. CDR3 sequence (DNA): TGTGCCAGCAGCCTTACGGGACACAGCAATCAGCCCCAGCATTTT.

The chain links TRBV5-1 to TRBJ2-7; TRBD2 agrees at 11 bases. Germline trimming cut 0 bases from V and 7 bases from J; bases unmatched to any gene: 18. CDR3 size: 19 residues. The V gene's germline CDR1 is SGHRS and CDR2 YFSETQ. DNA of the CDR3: TGCGCCAGCAGCTTGGAGGGTAGCGGGAGGGCCGGGGTAATTGATGAGCAGTACTTC. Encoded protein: CASSLEGSGRAGVIDEQYF.

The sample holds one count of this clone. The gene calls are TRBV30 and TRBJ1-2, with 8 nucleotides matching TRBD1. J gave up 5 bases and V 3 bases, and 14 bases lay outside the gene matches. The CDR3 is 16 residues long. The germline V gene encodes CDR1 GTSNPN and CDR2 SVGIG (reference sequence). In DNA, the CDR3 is TGTGCCTGGAGGTCCGCGGGCAGGGGGCTAACATATGGCTACACCTTC. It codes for CAWRSAGRGLTYGYTF.

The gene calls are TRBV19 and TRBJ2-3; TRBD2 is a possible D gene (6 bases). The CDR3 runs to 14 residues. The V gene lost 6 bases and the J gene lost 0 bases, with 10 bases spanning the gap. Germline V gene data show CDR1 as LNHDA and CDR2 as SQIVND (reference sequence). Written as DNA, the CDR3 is TGTGCCAGTAGACCCGGGACTAGCACAGATACGCAGTATTTT. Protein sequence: CASRPGTSTDTQYF.

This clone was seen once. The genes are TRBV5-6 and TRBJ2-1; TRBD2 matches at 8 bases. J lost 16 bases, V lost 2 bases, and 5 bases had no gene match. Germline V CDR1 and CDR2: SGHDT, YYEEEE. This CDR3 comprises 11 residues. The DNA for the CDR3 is TGTGCCAGCAGCTTCCGGACTAGCCCCTTCTTC. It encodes CASSFRTSPFF.

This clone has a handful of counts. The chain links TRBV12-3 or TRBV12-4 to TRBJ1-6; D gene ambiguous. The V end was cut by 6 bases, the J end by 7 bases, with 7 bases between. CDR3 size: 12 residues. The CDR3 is CASRRGNSPLHF. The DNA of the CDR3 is TGTGCCAGCAGGCGCGGGAATTCACCCCTCCACTTT.

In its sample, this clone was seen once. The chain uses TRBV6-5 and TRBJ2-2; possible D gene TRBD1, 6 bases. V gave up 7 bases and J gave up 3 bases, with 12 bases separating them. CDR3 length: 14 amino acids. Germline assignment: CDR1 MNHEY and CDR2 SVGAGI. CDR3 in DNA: TGTGCCAGCAAAACACACAGGGACACCGGGGAGCTGTTTTTT. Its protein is CASKTHRDTGELFF.

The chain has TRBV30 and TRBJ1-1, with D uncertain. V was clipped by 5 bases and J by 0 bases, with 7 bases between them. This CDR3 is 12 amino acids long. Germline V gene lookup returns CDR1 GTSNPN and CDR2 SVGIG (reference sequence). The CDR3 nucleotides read TGTGCCTGGCGACATCTGAACACTGAAGCTTTCTTT. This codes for CAWRHLNTEAFF. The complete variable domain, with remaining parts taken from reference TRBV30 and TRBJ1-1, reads SQTIHQWPATLVQPVGSPLSLECTVEGTSNPNLYWYRQAAGRGLQLLFYSVGIGQISSEVPQNLSASRPQDRQFILSSKKLLLSDSGFYLCAWRHLNTEAFFGQGTRLTVV.

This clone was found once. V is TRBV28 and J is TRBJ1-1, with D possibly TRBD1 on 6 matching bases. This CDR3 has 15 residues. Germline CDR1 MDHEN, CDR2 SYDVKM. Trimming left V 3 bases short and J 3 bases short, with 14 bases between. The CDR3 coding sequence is TGTGCCAGCAGTTTCAGCGGGGGGCGCGACACTGAAGCTTTCTTT. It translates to CASSFSGGRDTEAFF.

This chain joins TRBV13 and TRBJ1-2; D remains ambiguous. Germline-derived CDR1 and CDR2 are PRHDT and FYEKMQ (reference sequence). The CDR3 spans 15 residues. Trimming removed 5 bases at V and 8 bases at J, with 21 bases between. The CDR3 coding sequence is TGTGCCAGCAGCACCACCTTGACTCCCTCGGAAGGCTACACCTTC. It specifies CASSTTLTPSEGYTF.

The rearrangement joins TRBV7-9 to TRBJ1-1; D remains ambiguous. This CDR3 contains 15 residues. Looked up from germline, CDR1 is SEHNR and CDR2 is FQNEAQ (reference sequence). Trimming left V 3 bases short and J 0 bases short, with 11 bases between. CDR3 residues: CASSFEPSVNTEAFF. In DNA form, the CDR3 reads TGTGCCAGCAGCTTTGAGCCTAGCGTGAACACTGAAGCTTTCTTT.

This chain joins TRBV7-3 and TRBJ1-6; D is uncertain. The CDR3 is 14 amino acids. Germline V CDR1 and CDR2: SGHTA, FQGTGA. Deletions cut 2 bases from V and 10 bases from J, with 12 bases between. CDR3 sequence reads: CASSLSPDFSPLHF. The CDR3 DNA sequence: TGTGCCAGCAGCTTATCCCCAGATTTCTCACCCCTCCACTTT.

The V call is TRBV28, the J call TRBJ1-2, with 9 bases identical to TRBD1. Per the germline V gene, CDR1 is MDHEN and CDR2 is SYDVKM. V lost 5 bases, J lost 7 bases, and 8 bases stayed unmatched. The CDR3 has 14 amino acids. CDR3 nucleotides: TGTGCCAGCAGTGAGACAGGGGGAATGGTTGGCTACACCTTC. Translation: CASSETGGMVGYTF.

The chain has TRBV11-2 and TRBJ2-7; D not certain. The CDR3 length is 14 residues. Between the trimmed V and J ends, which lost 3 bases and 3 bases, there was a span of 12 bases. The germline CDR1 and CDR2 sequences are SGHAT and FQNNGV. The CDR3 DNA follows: TGTGCCAGCAGCTTCGCGCAGGTGCTCTACGAGCAGTACTTC. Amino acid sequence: CASSFAQVLYEQYF.

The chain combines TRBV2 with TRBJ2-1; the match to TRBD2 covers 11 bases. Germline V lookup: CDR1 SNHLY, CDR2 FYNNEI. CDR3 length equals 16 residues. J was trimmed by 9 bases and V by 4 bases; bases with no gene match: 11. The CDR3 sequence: CASSGQLAGGSSEQFF. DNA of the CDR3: TGTGCCAGCAGTGGGCAGCTAGCGGGGGGTAGTAGTGAGCAGTTCTTC.

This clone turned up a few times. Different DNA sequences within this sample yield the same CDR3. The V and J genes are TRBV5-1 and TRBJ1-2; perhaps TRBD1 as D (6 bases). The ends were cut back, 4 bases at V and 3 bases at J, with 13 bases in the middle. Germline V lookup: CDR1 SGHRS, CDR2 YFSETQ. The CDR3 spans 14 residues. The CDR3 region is CASSPKGGDYGYTF. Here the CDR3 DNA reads TGCGCCAGCAGCCCCAAAGGGGGGGACTATGGCTACACCTTC.

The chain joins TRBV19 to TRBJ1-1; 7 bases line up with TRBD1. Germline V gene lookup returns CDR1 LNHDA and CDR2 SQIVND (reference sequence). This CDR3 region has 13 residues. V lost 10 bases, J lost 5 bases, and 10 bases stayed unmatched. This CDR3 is CATSGRGKTEAFF. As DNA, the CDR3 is TGTGCCACTTCCGGCAGGGGGAAAACTGAAGCTTTCTTT. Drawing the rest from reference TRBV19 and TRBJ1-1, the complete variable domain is DGGITQSPKYLFRKEGQNVTLSCEQNLNHDAMYWYRQDPGQGLRLIYYSQIVNDFQKGDIAEGYSVSREKKESFPLTVTSAQKNPTAFYLCATSGRGKTEAFFGQGTRLTVV.

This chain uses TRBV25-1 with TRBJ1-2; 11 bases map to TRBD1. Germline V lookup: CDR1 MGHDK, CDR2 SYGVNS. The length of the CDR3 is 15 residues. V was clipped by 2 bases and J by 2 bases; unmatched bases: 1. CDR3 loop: CASSEGTGGNYGYTF. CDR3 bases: TGTGCCAGCAGTGAAGGGACAGGGGGGAACTATGGCTACACCTTC.

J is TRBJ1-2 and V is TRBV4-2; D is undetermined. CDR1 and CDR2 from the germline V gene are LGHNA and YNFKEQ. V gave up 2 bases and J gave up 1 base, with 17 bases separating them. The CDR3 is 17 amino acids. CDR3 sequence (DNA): TGTGCCAGCAGCCAAACCCTCGGGAGAGACATTAACTATGGCTACACCTTC. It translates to CASSQTLGRDINYGYTF.